This TCR beta chain originates from a study of blood T cell repertoires in COVID-19. Study-wide context: Donors in the United States, Italy and Spain gave samples during acute or convalescent COVID-19.

CDR1 SGHTA and CDR2 FQGTGA come from the germline V gene. The CDR3 sequence is 15 residues long. V was clipped by 0 bases and J by 4 bases, with 12 bases between them. Original handling: Amplification of reference gene primers was used by the study to estimate nucleated cell counts. Repertoires were generated with immunoSEQ multiplex PCR, while TCRdb's copy carries only in-frame clones and drops some. That table furnishes V, J and clone size, whereas the DNA furnished D and trimming. The table shows about 100,000 clones, with approximately 80% occurring only once. The sample taken for sequencing was peripheral blood. The chain uses TRBV7-3 and TRBJ2-5; maybe TRBD2 (5 bases). The sequence was obtained from a man over 45 with active or convalescent COVID-19. As DNA, the CDR3 is TGTGCCAGCAGCTTAACAGCCGGGGTTGGAGAGACCCAGTACTTC. Its protein product is CASSLTAGVGETQYF. The complete variable domain, with remaining parts taken from reference TRBV7-3 and TRBJ2-5, reads GAGVSQTPSNKVTEKGKYVELRCDPISGHTALYWYRQSLGQGPEFLIYFQGTGAADDSGLPNDRFFAVRPEGSVSTLKIQRTERGDSAVYLCASSLTAGVGETQYFGPGTRLLVL.